This T cell receptor beta chain is from a study of blood T cell repertoires in COVID-19. Method: immunoSEQ multiplex PCR; TCRdb's copy keeps in-frame clones and lacks some. The data hold 200,000 to 250,000 clones, with roughly 90% observed a single time. A single count supports this clone. J was trimmed by 8 bases and V by 4 bases; bases with no gene match: 7. The CDR3 loop spans 14 amino acids. The TCR originated in a man in his forties with active or convalescent COVID-19. The sequenced sample consisted of peripheral blood. The rearrangement uses TRBV5-3 and TRBJ1-2, with 11 bases lining up with TRBD1. TRBV5-3 is an ORF; its function is uncertain. The CDR3, as DNA: TGTGCCAGAAGCCTAGGACAGGGGGCATGCGGCTACACCTTC. Residues: CARSLGQGACGYTF.